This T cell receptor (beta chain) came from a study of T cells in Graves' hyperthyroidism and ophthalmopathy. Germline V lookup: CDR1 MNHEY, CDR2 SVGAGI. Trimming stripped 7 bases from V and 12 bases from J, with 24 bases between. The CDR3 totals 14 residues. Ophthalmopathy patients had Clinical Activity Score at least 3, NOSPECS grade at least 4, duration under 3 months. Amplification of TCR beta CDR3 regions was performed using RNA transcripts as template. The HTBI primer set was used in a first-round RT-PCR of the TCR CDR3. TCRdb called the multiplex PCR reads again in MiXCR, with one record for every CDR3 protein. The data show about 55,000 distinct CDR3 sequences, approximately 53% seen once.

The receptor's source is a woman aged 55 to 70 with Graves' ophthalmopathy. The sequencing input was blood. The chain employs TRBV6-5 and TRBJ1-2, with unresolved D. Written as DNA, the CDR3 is TGTGCCAGCAATGGTGTGGCGGTAACCTCTGGAAACACCTTC. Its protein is CASNGVAVTSGNTF.